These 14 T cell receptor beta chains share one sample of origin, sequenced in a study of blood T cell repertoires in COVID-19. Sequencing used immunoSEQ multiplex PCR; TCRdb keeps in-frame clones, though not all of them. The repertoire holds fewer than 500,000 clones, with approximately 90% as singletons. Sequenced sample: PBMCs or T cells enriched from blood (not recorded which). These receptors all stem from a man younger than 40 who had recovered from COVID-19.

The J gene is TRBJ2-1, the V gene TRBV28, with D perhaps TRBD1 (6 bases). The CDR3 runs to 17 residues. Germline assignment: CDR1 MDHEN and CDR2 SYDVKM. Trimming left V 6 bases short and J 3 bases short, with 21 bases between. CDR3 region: CASSQSTGSVNYNEQFF. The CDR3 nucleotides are TGTGCCAGCAGCCAATCAACAGGGAGCGTTAACTACAATGAGCAGTTCTTC.

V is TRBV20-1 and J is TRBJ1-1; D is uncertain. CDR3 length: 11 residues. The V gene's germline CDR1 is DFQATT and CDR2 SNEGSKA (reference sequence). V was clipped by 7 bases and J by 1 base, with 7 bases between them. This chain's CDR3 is CSVSENTEAFF. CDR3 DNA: TGCAGTGTTTCAGAGAACACTGAAGCTTTCTTT.

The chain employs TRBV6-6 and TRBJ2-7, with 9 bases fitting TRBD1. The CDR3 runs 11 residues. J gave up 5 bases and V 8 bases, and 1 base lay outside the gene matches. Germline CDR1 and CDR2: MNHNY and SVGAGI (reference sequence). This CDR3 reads CASGTGHEQYF. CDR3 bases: TGTGCCAGCGGGACAGGGCACGAGCAGTACTTC.

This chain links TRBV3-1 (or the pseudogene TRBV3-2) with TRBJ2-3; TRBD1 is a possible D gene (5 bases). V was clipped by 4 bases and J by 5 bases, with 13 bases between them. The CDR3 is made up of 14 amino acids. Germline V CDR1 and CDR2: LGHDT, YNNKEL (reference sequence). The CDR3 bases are TGTGCCAGCAGCCTGACAGCCAGAGAAGATACGCAGTATTTT. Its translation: CASSLTAREDTQYF.

The CDR3 sequence is CASSWGAGTSGRTQYF. Here the CDR3 DNA reads TGTGCCAGCAGCTGGGGCGCCGGGACTAGCGGGAGAACGCAGTATTTT. This chain joins TRBV11-2 and TRBJ2-3, with 14 positions matching TRBD2. The length of the CDR3 is 16 residues. Germline V gene sequence: CDR1 SGHAT, CDR2 FQNNGV. Trimming removed 4 bases from V and 9 bases from J; junction bases left unmatched: 9.

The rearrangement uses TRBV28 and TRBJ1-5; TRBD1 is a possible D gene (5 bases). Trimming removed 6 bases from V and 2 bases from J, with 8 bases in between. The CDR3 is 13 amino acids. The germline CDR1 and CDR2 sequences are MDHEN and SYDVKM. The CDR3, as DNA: TGTGCCAGCAGATTCAGGGGCAATCAGCCCCAGCATTTT. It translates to CASRFRGNQPQHF.

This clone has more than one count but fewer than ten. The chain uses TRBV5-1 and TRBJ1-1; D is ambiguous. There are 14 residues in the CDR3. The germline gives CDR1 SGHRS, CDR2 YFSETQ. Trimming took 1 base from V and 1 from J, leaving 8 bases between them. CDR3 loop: CASSLSRWNTEAFF. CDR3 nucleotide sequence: TGCGCCAGCAGCTTGTCACGGTGGAACACTGAAGCTTTCTTT.

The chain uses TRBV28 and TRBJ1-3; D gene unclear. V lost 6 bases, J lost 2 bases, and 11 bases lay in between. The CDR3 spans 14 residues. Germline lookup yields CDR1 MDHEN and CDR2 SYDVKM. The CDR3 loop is CASSLLGPGNTIYF. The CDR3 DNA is TGTGCCAGCAGCCTTTTGGGCCCTGGAAACACCATATATTTT.

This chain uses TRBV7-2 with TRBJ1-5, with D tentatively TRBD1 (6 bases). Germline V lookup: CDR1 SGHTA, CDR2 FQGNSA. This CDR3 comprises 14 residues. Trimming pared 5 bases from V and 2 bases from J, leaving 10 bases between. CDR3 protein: CASSKQGGNQPQHF. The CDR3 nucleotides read TGTGCCAGCAGCAAACAGGGAGGCAATCAGCCCCAGCATTTT.

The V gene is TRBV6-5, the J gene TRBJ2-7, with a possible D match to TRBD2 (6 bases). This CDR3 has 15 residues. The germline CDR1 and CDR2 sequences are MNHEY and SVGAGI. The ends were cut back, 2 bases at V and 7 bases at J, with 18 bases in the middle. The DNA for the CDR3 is TGTGCCAGCAGTTACAGGGACTCCTCTCTTAGGGAGCAGTACTTC. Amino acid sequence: CASSYRDSSLREQYF.

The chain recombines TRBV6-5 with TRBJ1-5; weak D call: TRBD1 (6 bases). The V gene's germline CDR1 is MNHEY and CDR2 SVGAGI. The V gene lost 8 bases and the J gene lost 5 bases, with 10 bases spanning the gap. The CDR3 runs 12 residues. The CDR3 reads CASETGDQPQHF. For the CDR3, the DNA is TGTGCCAGCGAGACAGGTGATCAGCCCCAGCATTTT.

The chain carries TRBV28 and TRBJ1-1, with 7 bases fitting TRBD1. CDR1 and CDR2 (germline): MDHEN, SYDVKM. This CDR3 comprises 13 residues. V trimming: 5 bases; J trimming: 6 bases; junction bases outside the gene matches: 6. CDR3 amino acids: CASSNRGSAEAFF. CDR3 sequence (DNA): TGTGCCAGCAGTAACAGGGGTTCGGCTGAAGCTTTCTTT.

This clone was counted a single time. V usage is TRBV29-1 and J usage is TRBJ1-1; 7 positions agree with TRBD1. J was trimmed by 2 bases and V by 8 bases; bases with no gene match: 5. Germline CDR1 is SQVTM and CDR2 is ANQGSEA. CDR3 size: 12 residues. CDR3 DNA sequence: TGCAGCACAGGGACAGCCAACACTGAAGCTTTCTTT. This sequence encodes CSTGTANTEAFF. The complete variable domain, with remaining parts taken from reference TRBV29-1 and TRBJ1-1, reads SAVISQKPSRDICQRGTSLTIQCQVDSQVTMMFWYRQQPGQSLTLIATANQGSEATYESGFVIDKFPISRPNLTFSTLTVSNMSPEDSSIYLCSTGTANTEAFFGQGTRLTVV.

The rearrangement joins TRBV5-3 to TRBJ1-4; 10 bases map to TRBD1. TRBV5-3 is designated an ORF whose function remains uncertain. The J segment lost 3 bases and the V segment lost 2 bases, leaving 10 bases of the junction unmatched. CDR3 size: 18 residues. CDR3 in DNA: TGTGCCAGAAGCTTAATAGGACAGGGGGTTGGAGCTAATGAAAAACTGTTTTTT. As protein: CARSLIGQGVGANEKLFF.